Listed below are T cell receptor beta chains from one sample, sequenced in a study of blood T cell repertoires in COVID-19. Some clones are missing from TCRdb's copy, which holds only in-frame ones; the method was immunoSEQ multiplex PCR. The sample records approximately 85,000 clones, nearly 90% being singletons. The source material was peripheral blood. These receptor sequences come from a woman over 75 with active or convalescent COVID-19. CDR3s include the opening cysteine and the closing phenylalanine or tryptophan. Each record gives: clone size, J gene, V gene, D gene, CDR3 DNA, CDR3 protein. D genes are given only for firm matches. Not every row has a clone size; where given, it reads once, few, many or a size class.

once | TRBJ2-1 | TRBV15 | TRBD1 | TGTGCCACCAGCGACCCAGTGGGGACAGCGATAAACAATGAGCAGTTCTTC | CATSDPVGTAINNEQFF
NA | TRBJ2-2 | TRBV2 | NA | TGTGCCAGCAGTGAACAGGGCCCCAACACCGGGGAGCTGTTTTTT | CASSEQGPNTGELFF
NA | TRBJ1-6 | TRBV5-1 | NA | TGCGCCAGCAGCTTGTGGGGCAATTCACCCCTCCACTTT | CASSLWGNSPLHF
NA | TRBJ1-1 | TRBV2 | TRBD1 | TGTGCCAGCACCGGGACAGGGGGCCGAGGAGTTGAAGCTTTCTTT | CASTGTGGRGVEAFF
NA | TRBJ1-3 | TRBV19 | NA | TGTGCCAGTAGAAGTAAAGGGGGGGCAGCGCTCCCGAACACCATATATTTT | CASRSKGGAALPNTIYF
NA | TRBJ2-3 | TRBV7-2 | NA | TGTGCCAGCAGCTTAGGTCAGGTTAGCACAGATACGCAGTATTTT | CASSLGQVSTDTQYF
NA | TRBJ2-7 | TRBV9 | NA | TGTGCCAGCAGCCCTACGACTGCCGGGACTCTCGCACAGCAGTACTTC | CASSPTTAGTLAQQYF
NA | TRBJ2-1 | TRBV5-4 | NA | TGTGCCAGCAGCTTGGTTAGCGCTCGCTCCTACAATGAGCAGTTCTTC | CASSLVSARSYNEQFF
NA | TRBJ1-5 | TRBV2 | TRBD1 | TGTGCCAGCAGTGGGGGGACAGGGATTAGCAATCAGCCCCAGCATTTT | CASSGGTGISNQPQHF
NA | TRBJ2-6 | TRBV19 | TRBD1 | TGTGCCAGTGCCACAGGGGGCTCTGGGGCCAACGTCCTGACTTTC | CASATGGSGANVLTF
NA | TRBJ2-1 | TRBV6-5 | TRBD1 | TGTGCCAGCAGTTACGAAGGGACAGGGGGCCGGGGGCAGTTCTTC | CASSYEGTGGRGQFF
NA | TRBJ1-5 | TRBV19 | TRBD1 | TGTGCCAGTATGGGTGACAGGGCGAACCCGGGGTGGAGCAATCAGCCCCAGCATTTT | CASMGDRANPGWSNQPQHF
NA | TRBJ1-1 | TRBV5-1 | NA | TGCGCCAGCAGGGGCACCACTGAAGCTTTCTTT | CASRGTTEAFF
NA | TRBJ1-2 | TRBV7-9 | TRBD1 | TGTGCCACCTCACCCATGGACAGGTTACTTTATGGCTACACCTTC | CATSPMDRLLYGYTF
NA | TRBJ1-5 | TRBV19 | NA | TGTGCCAGTAGTAAACAGAACCCTGATCAGCCCCAGCATTTT | CASSKQNPDQPQHF
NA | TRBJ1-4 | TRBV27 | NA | TGTGCCAGCGACGAGGGAGCTAATGAAAAACTGTTTTTT | CASDEGANEKLFF
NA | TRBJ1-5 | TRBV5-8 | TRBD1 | TGTGCCAGCAGTAAAGGGACAGCAAATCAGCCCCAGCATTTT | CASSKGTANQPQHF
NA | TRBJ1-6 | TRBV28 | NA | TGTGCCAGCAGGAACGACCAGGGTTGGAGTTCACCCCTCCACTTT | CASRNDQGWSSPLHF
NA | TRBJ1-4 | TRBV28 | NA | TGTGCCAGCAGTTTATATTTGCAGGCTGACGAAAAACTGTTTTTT | CASSLYLQADEKLFF
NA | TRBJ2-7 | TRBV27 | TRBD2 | TGTGCCAGCAGTTTTAGCGGGAGGCCCTACGAGCAGTACTTC | CASSFSGRPYEQYF
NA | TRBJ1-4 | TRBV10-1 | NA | TGCGCCAGCAGTGCGGGGGTTAGGGAAAAACTGTTTTTT | CASSAGVREKLFF
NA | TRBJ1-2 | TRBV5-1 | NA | TGCGCCAGCAGCTTGGAAGGGGACTATGGCTACACCTTC | CASSLEGDYGYTF
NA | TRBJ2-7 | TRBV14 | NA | TGTGCCAGCACCCGGTCCCGGGGATCCTACGAGCAGTACTTC | CASTRSRGSYEQYF
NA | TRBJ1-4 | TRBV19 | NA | TGTGCCTCGACAGGAACAAACAAACTGTTTTTT | CASTGTNKLFF
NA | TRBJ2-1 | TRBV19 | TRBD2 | TGTGCCAGTAGTAAAAAAGCGGGAGTGCCCTACAATGAGCAGTTCTTC | CASSKKAGVPYNEQFF
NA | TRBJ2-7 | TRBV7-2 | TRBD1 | TGTGCCAGCAGCTTAAGAGGGCTGGACAGGGTTGCCGAGCAGTACTTC | CASSLRGLDRVAEQYF
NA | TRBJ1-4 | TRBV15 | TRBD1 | TGTGCCACCAGCACCAGACAGGGTTTGGAAAAACTGTTTTTT | CATSTRQGLEKLFF
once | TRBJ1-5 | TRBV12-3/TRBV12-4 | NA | TGTGCCAGCAGACGGAGGAATCAGCCCCAGCATTTT | CASRRRNQPQHF
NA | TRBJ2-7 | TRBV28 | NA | TGTGCCAGCAGGGGTGTTTTCGGCGGCTCCTACGAGCAGTACTTC | CASRGVFGGSYEQYF
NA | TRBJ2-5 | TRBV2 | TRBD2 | TGTGCCAGCACCCTGCGGGCTAGCGGCCCTGGGAAGACCCAGTACTTC | CASTLRASGPGKTQYF
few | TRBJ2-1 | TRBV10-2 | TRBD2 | TGCGCCAGCAGTGACTTCCCTACTAGCGGGGCCTACAATGAGCAGTTCTTC | CASSDFPTSGAYNEQFF
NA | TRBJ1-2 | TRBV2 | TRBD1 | TGTGCCAGCAGGGACAGGGGAGCGACCTATGGCTACACCTTC | CASRDRGATYGYTF
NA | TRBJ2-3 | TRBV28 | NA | TGTGCCAGCATCCCTCTTAGAGGGAGAGCTAGCACAGATACGCAGTATTTT | CASIPLRGRASTDTQYF
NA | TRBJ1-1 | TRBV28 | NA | TGTGCCAGCAGTTACTCAGGAATGAACACTGAAGCTTTCTTT | CASSYSGMNTEAFF
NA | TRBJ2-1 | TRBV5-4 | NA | TGTGCCAGCAGATTCGACATCTCGAGCTCCTACAATGAGCAGTTCTTC | CASRFDISSSYNEQFF
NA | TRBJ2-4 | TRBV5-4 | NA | TGTGCCAGCAGCCCGGCCCCAACAGGGTTGGCCAAAAACATTCAGTACTTC | CASSPAPTGLAKNIQYF
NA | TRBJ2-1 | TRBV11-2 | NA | TGTGCCAGCAGCCGGTTGTTGGATGAGCAGTTCTTC | CASSRLLDEQFF
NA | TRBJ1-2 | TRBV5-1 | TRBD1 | TGCGCCAGCAGCCCACAGGGGGGGTCTGGCTACACCTTC | CASSPQGGSGYTF
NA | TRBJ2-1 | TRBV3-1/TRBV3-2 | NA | TGTGCCAGCAGTCAGGGGTTTTGGGCCGATGAGCAGTTCTTC | CASSQGFWADEQFF
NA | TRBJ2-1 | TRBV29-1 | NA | TGCAGCGTGACTTCGGCCTTTGCGGATGAGCAGTTCTTC | CSVTSAFADEQFF
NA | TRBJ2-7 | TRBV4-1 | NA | TGCGCCAGCAGCCAAGATAGGGGACACACCTACGAGCAGTACTTC | CASSQDRGHTYEQYF
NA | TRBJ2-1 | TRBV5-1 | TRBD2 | TGCGCCAGCAGCTCAGCGGGAGGGTCGTACAATGAGCAGTTCTTC | CASSSAGGSYNEQFF